This T cell receptor beta chain emerged from a study of T cells in tuberculosis (dated by TCRdb to between 2017 and 2018). Looking at the study overall: To characterize T cells specific for the mycobacterial lipid antigen glucose monomycolate (GMM), the study used CD1B tetramers together with high-throughput TCR immunosequencing.

PBMC were thawed, rested overnight, stained with GMM-loaded CD1B tetramer, a Live/Dead dye and anti-CD3, and then sorted on a FACS Aria II. CD1B tetramers were loaded with C32 glucose monomycolate purified from Rhodococcus equi. Before cryopreservation, the PBMC used for tetramer sorting had been depleted of CD14-expressing monocytes for a separate study. From each donor, approximately 91,000 tetramer-negative cells were also sorted and analyzed side by side with the tetramer-positive cells. Antigen-specific T cells were sorted from a few healthy South African adults using GMM-loaded CD1B tetramers. For this clone: One base away there is no much larger clone; base qualities are not given.

Including the terminal cysteine and phenylalanine, the CDR3 comprises 15 residues. CDR3 DNA is the only sequence kept; it has 45 bases, read in frame from the first base. CDR1 and CDR2 were assigned from the germline V gene as SGHRS and YFSETQ. Unmatched junction bases come to 6, with V trimmed by 4 bases and J by 0 bases. TCR-alpha and TCR-beta chains were sequenced unpaired, so chain pairing information was not available. TCR libraries were generated with the immunoSEQ multiplex PCR assay, using TCR-beta and/or TCR-alpha/delta assays for each sample. The amplified TCR libraries were sequenced using the Illumina high-throughput platform. For the original study's pipeline: Clustering and dimensionality reduction were performed using pairwise TCRdist distances among GMM-specific receptors from ex vivo sorted or in vitro expanded T cells. Sequence motifs defined by gene usage and CDR3 content were checked for enrichment by comparing tetramer-positive and tetramer-negative populations. The table comes from immuneACCESS by way of TCRdb, which keeps in-frame sequences with V and J called. Part of the clones is missing from these tables; in studies checked, under half for an unresolved V gene and the rest for unknown reasons. The V and J calls and clone size come from that table; D and trimming were worked out from the DNA. The sample contains around 60,000 clones, under 90% of them found a single time. Roughly 13% of the sample is held by the ten biggest clonotypes.

Overall study outcomes, separate from this receptor: T cells binding the CD1B-GMM tetramer with low affinity may have been missed by the stringent sort gate.

The receptor was derived from an adult woman with latent tuberculosis. The sequencing input was CD1b-GMM tetramer-negative cells sorted from PBMCs. This specimen's cell subset or site label, per the study, means: T cells not binding CD1B-GMM tetramer, sorted from same donor. Recombination linked TRBV5-1 to TRBJ1-2; TRBD1 fits 7 bases in the junction. The DNA sequence is given as TGCGCCAGCAGCCCGGGGACAGTTCCTAACTATGGCTACACCTTC. Its coded protein is CASSPGTVPNYGYTF.